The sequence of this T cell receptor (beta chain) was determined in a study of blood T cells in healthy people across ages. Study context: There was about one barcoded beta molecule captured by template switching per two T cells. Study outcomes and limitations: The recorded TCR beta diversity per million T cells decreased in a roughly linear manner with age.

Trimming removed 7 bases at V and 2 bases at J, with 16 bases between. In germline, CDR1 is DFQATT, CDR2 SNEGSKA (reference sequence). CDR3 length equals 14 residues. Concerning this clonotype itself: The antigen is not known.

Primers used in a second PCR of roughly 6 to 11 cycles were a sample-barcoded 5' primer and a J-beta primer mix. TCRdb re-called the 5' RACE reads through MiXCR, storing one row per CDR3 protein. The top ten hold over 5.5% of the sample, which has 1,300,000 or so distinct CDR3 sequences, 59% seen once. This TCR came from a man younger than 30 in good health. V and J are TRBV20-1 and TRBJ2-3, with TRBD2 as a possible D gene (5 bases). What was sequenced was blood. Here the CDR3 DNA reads TGCAGTGGAGACCGGGAAACAGACACAGATACGCAGTATTTT. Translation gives CSGDRETDTDTQYF.